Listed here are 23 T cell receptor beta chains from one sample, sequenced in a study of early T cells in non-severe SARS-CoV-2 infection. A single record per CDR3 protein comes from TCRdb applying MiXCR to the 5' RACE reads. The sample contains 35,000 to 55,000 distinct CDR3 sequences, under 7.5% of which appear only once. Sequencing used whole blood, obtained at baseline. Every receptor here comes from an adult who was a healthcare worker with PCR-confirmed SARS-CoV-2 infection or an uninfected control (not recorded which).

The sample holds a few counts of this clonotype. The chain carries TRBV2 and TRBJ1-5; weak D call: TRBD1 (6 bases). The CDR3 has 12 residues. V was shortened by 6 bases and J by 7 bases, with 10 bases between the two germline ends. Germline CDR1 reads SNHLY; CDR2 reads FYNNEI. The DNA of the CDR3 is TGTGCCAGCAGGGGGGGCGGGCAGCCCCAGCATTTT. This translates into CASRGGGQPQHF.

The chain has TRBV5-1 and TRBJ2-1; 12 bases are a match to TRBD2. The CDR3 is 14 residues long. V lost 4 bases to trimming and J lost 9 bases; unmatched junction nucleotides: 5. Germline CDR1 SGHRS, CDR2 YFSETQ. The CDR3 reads CASSLAGGYVEQFF. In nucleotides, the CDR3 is TGCGCCAGCAGCCTAGCGGGAGGGTATGTTGAGCAGTTCTTC.

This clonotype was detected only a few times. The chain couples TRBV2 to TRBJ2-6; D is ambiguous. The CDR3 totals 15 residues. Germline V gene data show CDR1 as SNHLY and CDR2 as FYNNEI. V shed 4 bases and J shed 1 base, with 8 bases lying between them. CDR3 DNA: TGTGCCAGCAGTGTAGGACGGTCTGGGGCCAACGTCCTGACTTTC. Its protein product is CASSVGRSGANVLTF.

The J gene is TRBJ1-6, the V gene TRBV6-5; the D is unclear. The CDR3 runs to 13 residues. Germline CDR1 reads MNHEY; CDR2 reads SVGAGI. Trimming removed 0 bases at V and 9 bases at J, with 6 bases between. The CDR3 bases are TGTGCCAGCAGTTACTCGAACGGTTCACCCCTCCACTTT. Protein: CASSYSNGSPLHF.

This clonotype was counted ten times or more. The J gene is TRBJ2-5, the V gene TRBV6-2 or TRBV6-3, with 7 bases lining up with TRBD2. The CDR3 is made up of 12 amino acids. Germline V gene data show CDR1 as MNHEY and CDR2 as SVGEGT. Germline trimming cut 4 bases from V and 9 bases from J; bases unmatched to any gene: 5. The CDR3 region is CASSFSRGAQYF. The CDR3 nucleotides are TGTGCCAGCAGTTTTTCTCGGGGGGCCCAGTACTTC.

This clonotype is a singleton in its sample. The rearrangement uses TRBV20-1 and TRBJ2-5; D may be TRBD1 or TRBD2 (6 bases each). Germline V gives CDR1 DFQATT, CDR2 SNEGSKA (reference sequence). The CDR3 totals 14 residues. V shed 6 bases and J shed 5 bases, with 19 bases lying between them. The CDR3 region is CSAEEGGISETQYF. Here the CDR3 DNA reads TGCAGTGCCGAGGAGGGGGGAATCTCGGAGACCCAGTACTTC.

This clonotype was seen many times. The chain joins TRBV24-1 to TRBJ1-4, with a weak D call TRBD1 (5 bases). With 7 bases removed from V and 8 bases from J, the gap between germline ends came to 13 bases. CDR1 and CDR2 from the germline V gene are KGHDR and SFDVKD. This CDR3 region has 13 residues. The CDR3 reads CATRGSGTEKLFF. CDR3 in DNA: TGTGCCACCAGGGGATCCGGGACGGAAAAACTGTTTTTT.

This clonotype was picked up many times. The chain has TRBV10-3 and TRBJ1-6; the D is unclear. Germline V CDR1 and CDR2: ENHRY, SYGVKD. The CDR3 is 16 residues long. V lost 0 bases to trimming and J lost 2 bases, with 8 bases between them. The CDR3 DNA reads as TGTGCCATCAGTGAGTCTCCGGGTACCTATAATTCACCCCTCCACTTT. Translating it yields CAISESPGTYNSPLHF.

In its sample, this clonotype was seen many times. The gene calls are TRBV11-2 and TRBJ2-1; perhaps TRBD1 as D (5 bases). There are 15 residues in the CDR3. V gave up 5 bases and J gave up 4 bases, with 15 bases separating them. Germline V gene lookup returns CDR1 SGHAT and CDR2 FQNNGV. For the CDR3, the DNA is TGTGCCAGCAGCCCTGGCCAGGGATCTTACAATGAGCAGTTCTTC. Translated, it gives CASSPGQGSYNEQFF.

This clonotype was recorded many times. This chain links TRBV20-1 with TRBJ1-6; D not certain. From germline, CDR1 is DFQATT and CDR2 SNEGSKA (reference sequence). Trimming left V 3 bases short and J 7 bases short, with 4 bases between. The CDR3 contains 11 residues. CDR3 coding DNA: TGCAGTGCTAGGAGCAATTCACCCCTCCACTTT. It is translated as CSARSNSPLHF.

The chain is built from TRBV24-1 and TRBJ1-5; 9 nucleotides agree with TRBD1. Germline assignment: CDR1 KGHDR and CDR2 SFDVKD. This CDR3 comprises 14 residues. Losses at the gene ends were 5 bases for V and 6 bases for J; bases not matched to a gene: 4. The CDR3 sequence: CATSGPGQGQPQHF. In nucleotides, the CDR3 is TGTGCCACCAGTGGCCCGGGACAGGGTCAGCCCCAGCATTTT.

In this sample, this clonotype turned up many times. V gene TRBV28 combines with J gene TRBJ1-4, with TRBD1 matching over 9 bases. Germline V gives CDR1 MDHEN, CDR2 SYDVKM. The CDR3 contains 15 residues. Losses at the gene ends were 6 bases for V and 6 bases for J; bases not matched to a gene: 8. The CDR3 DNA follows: TGTGCCAGCAGCCTCCCGGGACAGGGTGATGAAAAACTGTTTTTT. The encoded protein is CASSLPGQGDEKLFF.

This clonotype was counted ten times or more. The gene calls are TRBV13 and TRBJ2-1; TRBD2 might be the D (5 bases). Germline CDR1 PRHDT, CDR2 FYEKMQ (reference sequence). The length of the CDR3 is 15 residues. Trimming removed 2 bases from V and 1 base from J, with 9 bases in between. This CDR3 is CASSLSGFSYNEQFF. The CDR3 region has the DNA TGTGCCAGCAGCTTAAGCGGATTTTCCTACAATGAGCAGTTCTTC.

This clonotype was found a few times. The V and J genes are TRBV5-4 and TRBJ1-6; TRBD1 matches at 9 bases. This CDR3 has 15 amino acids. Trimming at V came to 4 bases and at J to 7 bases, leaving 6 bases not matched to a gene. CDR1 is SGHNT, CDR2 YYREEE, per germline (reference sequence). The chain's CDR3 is CASSPAGQGNSPLHF. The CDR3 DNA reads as TGTGCCAGCAGCCCCGCCGGACAGGGGAATTCACCCCTCCACTTT.

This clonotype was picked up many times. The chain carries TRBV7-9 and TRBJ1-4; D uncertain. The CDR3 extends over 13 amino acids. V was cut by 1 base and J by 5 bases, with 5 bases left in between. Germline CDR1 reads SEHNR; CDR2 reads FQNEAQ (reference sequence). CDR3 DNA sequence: TGTGCCAGCAGCTTAGAACAAAATGAAAAACTGTTTTTT. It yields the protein CASSLEQNEKLFF.

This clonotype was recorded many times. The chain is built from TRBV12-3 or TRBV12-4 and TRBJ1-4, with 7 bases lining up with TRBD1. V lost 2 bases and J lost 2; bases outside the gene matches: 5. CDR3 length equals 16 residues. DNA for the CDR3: TGTGCCAGCAGTTTATGGCAGGGGGGCACTAATGAAAAACTGTTTTTT. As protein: CASSLWQGGTNEKLFF.

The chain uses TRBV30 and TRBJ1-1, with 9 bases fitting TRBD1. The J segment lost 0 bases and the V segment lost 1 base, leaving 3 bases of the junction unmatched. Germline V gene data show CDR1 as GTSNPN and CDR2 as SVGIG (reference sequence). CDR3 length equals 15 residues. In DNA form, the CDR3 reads TGTGCCTGGAGTGAGACAGGGGGTTTGAACACTGAAGCTTTCTTT. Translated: CAWSETGGLNTEAFF. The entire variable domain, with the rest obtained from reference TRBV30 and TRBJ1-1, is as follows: SQTIHQWPATLVQPVGSPLSLECTVEGTSNPNLYWYRQAAGRGLQLLFYSVGIGQISSEVPQNLSASRPQDRQFILSSKKLLLSDSGFYLCAWSETGGLNTEAFFGQGTRLTVV.

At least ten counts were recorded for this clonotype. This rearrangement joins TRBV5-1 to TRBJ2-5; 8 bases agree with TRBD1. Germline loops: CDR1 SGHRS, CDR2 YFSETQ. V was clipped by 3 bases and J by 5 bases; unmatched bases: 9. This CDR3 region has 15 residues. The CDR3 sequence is CASSSGQGWEETQYF. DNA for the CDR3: TGCGCCAGCAGCTCCGGACAGGGATGGGAGGAGACCCAGTACTTC. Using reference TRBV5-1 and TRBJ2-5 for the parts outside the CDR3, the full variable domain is KAGVTQTPRYLIKTRGQQVTLSCSPISGHRSVSWYQQTPGQGLQFLFEYFSETQRNKGNFPGRFSGRQFSNSRSEMNVSTLELGDSALYLCASSSGQGWEETQYFGPGTRLLVL.

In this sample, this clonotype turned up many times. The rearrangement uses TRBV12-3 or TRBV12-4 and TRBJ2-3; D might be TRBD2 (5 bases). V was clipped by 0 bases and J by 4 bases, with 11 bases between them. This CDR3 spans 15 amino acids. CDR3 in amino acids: CASSLAEGSADTQYF. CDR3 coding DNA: TGTGCCAGCAGTTTAGCCGAGGGTAGTGCAGATACGCAGTATTTT.

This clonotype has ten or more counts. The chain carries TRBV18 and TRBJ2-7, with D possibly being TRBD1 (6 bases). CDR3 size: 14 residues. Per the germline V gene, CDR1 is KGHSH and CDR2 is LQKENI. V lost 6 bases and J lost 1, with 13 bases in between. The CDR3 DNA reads TGTGCCAGCTCCCAGGGGTCCTCGTCCTACGAGCAGTACTTC. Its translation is CASSQGSSSYEQYF.

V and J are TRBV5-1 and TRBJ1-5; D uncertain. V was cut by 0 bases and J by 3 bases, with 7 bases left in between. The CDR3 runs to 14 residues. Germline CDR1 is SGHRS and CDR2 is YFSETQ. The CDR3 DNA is TGCGCCAGCAGCTTGGGAGTTTCCAATCAGCCCCAGCATTTT. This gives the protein CASSLGVSNQPQHF.

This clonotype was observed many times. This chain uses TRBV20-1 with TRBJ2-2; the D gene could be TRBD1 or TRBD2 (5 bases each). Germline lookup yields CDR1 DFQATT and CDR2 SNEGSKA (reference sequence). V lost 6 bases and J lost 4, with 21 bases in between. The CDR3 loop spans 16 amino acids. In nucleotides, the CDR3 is TGCAGTGCCACTGGTGGGGGATCGATAGGCACCGGGGAGCTGTTTTTT. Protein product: CSATGGGSIGTGELFF.

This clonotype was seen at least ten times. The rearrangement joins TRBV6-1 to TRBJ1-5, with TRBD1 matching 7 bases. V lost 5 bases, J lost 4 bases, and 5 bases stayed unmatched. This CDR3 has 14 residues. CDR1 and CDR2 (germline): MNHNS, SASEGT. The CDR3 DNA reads TGTGCCAGCAGTAAAGGGGGCAGGAATCAGCCCCAGCATTTT. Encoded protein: CASSKGGRNQPQHF.